These 14 T cell receptor beta chains share one sample of origin, sequenced in a study of T cells after yellow fever vaccination. TCRdb called the 5' RACE reads again in MiXCR, with one record for every CDR3 protein. The sample shows about 220,000 distinct CDR3 sequences, about 7% of them seen only once. The input for sequencing was CD4+ T cells sorted from PBMCs, taken on the day of the yellow fever booster vaccination. The receptors originated from a man aged 25 to 45 who received the YFV17D yellow fever vaccine.

This clonotype came up many times. The J gene is TRBJ2-7, the V gene TRBV29-1, with D tentatively TRBD2 (6 bases). The CDR3 totals 13 residues. V lost 5 bases and J lost 4, with 15 bases in between. From germline, CDR1 is SQVTM and CDR2 ANQGSEA. In DNA, the CDR3 is TGCAGCGTTTCGGACGGGGAGGTATACGAGCAGTACTTC. It yields the protein CSVSDGEVYEQYF.

The genes are TRBV5-4 and TRBJ2-3; unclear D gene. Germline V gene sequence: CDR1 SGHNT, CDR2 YYREEE (reference sequence). V was cut by 1 base and J by 1 base, with 7 bases left in between. The CDR3 contains 14 residues. CDR3 residues: CASSLYGGTDTQYF. The CDR3 DNA is TGTGCCAGCAGCTTGTATGGGGGCACAGATACGCAGTATTTT.

This clonotype was detected ten times or more. The gene calls are TRBV7-8 and TRBJ2-5; 9 bases are a match to TRBD1. V gave up 0 bases and J gave up 5 bases; unmatched junction bases: 7. Germline-derived CDR1 and CDR2 are SGHVS and FQNEAQ. The CDR3 has 16 residues. The CDR3 DNA reads as TGTGCCAGCAGCTTAGCCGGACAGGGGAGTGCGGAGACCCAGTACTTC. It encodes CASSLAGQGSAETQYF. The full variable domain, with the rest looked up from reference TRBV7-8 and TRBJ2-5, is GAGVSQSPRYKVAKRGQDVALRCDPISGHVSLFWYQQALGQGPEFLTYFQNEAQLDKSGLPSDRFFAERPEGSVSTLKIQRTQQEDSAVYLCASSLAGQGSAETQYFGPGTRLLVL.

The table lists this clonotype with a few counts. The genes are TRBV5-1 and TRBJ1-1, with unresolved D. V was trimmed by 1 base and J by 0 bases, leaving 10 bases between them. In germline, CDR1 is SGHRS, CDR2 YFSETQ. The CDR3 consists of 15 residues. CDR3 protein: CASSLYEGLNTEAFF. The CDR3 DNA reads as TGCGCCAGCAGCTTGTATGAGGGATTGAACACTGAAGCTTTCTTT.

The rearrangement joins TRBV20-1 to TRBJ2-7; D unresolved. Trimming stripped 2 bases from V and 0 bases from J, with 5 bases between. Germline loops: CDR1 DFQATT, CDR2 SNEGSKA (reference sequence). The CDR3 runs 12 residues. The CDR3 protein is CSARSNSYEQYF. The CDR3 nucleotides read TGCAGTGCTAGAAGTAACTCCTACGAGCAGTACTTC.

Only a few counts were recorded for this clonotype. The chain uses TRBV7-9 and TRBJ2-1; D unresolved. This CDR3 comprises 11 residues. Germline lookup yields CDR1 SEHNR and CDR2 FQNEAQ (reference sequence). V dropped 4 bases and J dropped 6 bases, with 4 bases sitting between them. CDR3 sequence (DNA): TGTGCCAGCAGCTCGTTCAATGAGCAGTTCTTC. Amino acids: CASSSFNEQFF. The full variable domain, with the rest looked up from reference TRBV7-9 and TRBJ2-1, is DTGVSQNPRHKITKRGQNVTFRCDPISEHNRLYWYRQTLGQGPEFLTYFQNEAQLEKSRLLSDRFSAERPKGSFSTLEIQRTEQGDSAMYLCASSSFNEQFFGPGTRLTVL.

This chain uses TRBV7-9 with TRBJ2-3; 7 positions agree with TRBD2. The V gene end was trimmed by 4 bases and the J gene end by 7 bases; junction bases not matched to a gene: 14. Germline V gene lookup returns CDR1 SEHNR and CDR2 FQNEAQ (reference sequence). This CDR3 is built from 16 residues. In DNA form, the CDR3 reads TGTGCCAGCAGCTCCCACCGAGTCCGGGACTACTATACGCAGTATTTT. This gives the protein CASSSHRVRDYYTQYF. Complete variable domain (other parts from reference TRBV7-9 and TRBJ2-3): DTGVSQNPRHKITKRGQNVTFRCDPISEHNRLYWYRQTLGQGPEFLTYFQNEAQLEKSRLLSDRFSAERPKGSFSTLEIQRTEQGDSAMYLCASSSHRVRDYYTQYFGPGTRLTVL.

This clonotype was seen repeatedly, ten times or more. The rearrangement uses TRBV7-8 and TRBJ1-1, with unresolved D. This CDR3 has 14 residues. Trimming removed 5 bases at V and 4 bases at J, with 14 bases between. The V gene's germline CDR1 is SGHVS and CDR2 FQNEAQ. The CDR3 region is CASSITWGGTEAFF. DNA for the CDR3: TGTGCCAGCAGCATAACGTGGGGAGGCACTGAAGCTTTCTTT.

This clonotype was detected many times. This chain links TRBV12-3 or TRBV12-4 with TRBJ2-1; TRBD2 might be the D (6 bases). The CDR3 totals 14 residues. Trimming shortened V by 3 bases and J by 4 bases, and 10 bases separated the two germline ends. The DNA of the CDR3 is TGTGCCAGCAGTTTTGAGCGGGCATACAATGAGCAGTTCTTC. It specifies CASSFERAYNEQFF.

There are many counts of this clonotype. J is TRBJ2-3 and V is TRBV11-2; perhaps TRBD1 as D (5 bases). The V gene lost 4 bases and the J gene lost 6 bases, with 17 bases spanning the gap. Germline CDR1 reads SGHAT; CDR2 reads FQNNGV. This CDR3 region has 15 residues. The CDR3 sequence: CASSSRVGSGDTQYF. The CDR3 DNA sequence: TGTGCCAGCAGCTCCCGCGTCGGATCAGGGGATACGCAGTATTTT.

This clonotype was counted at least ten times. V is TRBV20-1 and J is TRBJ1-1, with no clear D. Trimming removed 6 bases at V and 0 bases at J, with 14 bases between. This CDR3 comprises 14 residues. The germline V gene encodes CDR1 DFQATT and CDR2 SNEGSKA (reference sequence). The CDR3 loop reads CSAGTATVNTEAFF. CDR3 nucleotides: TGCAGTGCGGGCACAGCAACCGTGAACACTGAAGCTTTCTTT.

This clonotype has only a few counts. The genes are TRBV20-1 and TRBJ2-7, with 7 bases that match TRBD2. After removal of 1 base from V and 4 bases from J, the junction contained 7 bases not matched to a gene. This CDR3 is built from 14 residues. Germline assignment: CDR1 DFQATT and CDR2 SNEGSKA (reference sequence). The CDR3 loop is CSARGGGLRYEQYF. The CDR3 DNA sequence: TGCAGTGCTAGAGGGGGGGGACTAAGATACGAGCAGTACTTC.

The chain uses TRBV5-1 and TRBJ2-3; 9 bases align to TRBD1. The germline CDR1 and CDR2 sequences are SGHRS and YFSETQ. This CDR3 spans 17 amino acids. The trim removed 4 bases at V and 9 bases at J, leaving 18 bases unmatched. As DNA, the CDR3 is TGCGCCAGCAGCCCTTATGGAGGGACAGGGTCCACGAGGACGCAGTATTTT. As protein: CASSPYGGTGSTRTQYF. Full variable domain (outside the CDR3, taken from reference TRBV5-1 and TRBJ2-3): KAGVTQTPRYLIKTRGQQVTLSCSPISGHRSVSWYQQTPGQGLQFLFEYFSETQRNKGNFPGRFSGRQFSNSRSEMNVSTLELGDSALYLCASSPYGGTGSTRTQYFGPGTRLTVL.

This clonotype was counted at least ten times. The V and J genes are TRBV10-3 and TRBJ2-7; TRBD2 might be the D (6 bases). V was shortened by 2 bases and J by 2 bases, with 16 bases between the two germline ends. This CDR3 is 16 amino acids long. Per germline, CDR1 ENHRY and CDR2 SYGVKD. The CDR3 DNA reads as TGTGCCATCAGTGAGAGAGATAGCGGAGGGGCCTACGAGCAGTACTTC. Translating gives CAISERDSGGAYEQYF.